This entry concerns a single T cell receptor beta chain. This sample is part of a study of blood T cell repertoires in COVID-19. Study in general: The analysed material was cDNA or gDNA that came from T cells, B-cell-depleted T cells, or PBMCs.

Source study methods: For nucleated cells, counts were estimated from reference gene primer amplification. Profiled with immunoSEQ multiplex PCR; TCRdb holds only in-frame clones, not every one. V, J and clone size reflect that table, while D and trimming were determined from the DNA. The table includes about 98,000 clones, approximately 79% detected once. Germline CDR1 and CDR2: SGDLS and YYNGEE. V lost 2 bases, J lost 8 bases, and 15 bases lay in between. This CDR3 contains 14 residues. The J gene is TRBJ2-3, the V gene TRBV9; a weak D match, TRBD2 (5 bases). The TCR comes from a man between 65 and 85 years old with active or convalescent COVID-19. Sequencing used peripheral blood. CDR3 protein: CASSVGLNEGTQYF. CDR3 DNA: TGTGCCAGCAGCGTGGGATTGAATGAGGGTACGCAGTATTTT.